This TCR beta chain was recovered during a study of blood T cell repertoires in COVID-19. Study details: PBMCs, B-cell-depleted T cells, or T cells provided the cDNA or gDNA that made up the material.

The protocol was immunoSEQ multiplex PCR, while the TCRdb copy is restricted to in-frame clones and leaves out a portion. Of 200,000 to 250,000 clones listed, roughly four fifths were seen once; the top ten hold approximately 16%. CDR3 length: 18 amino acids. In germline, CDR1 is MDHEN, CDR2 SYDVKM. V lost 3 bases, J lost 0 bases, and 11 bases stayed unmatched. Cohort allocation depended upon clinical history that participants reported. Recovered Cohort 3 donors showed two negative PCRs, clearance, or symptom resolution. This clone was picked up one time. Material: PBMCs or T cells enriched from blood (not recorded which). This chain connects TRBV28 to TRBJ1-5; 7 bases map to TRBD1. This TCR came from a man in his forties or fifties who had recovered from COVID-19. In DNA, the CDR3 is TGTGCCAGCAGTTTGCCCGGGACAGAACACTATAGCAATCAGCCCCAGCATTTT. Translated, it gives CASSLPGTEHYSNQPQHF. The complete variable domain, with remaining parts taken from reference TRBV28 and TRBJ1-5, reads DVKVTQSSRYLVKRTGEKVFLECVQDMDHENMFWYRQDPGLGLRLIYFSYDVKMKEKGDIPEGYSVSREKKERFSLILESASTNQTSMYLCASSLPGTEHYSNQPQHFGDGTRLSIL.